The 23 T cell receptor beta chains reported below all come from one sample, sequenced in a study of blood T cell repertoires in COVID-19. Method: immunoSEQ multiplex PCR; TCRdb's copy keeps in-frame clones and lacks some. The table records approximately 280,000 clones, roughly 88% of them present only once. Sample: peripheral blood. The receptors derive from a woman between 65 and 79 years old with acute or convalescent COVID-19.

The chain employs TRBV5-6 and TRBJ2-7; 8 bases are shared with TRBD1. This CDR3 has 14 residues. The trim removed 3 bases at V and 7 bases at J, leaving 9 bases unmatched. Germline CDR1 and CDR2: SGHDT and YYEEEE. CDR3 DNA: TGTGCCAGCAGCTGGGGGACAGGCGCGGGGGAGCAGTACTTC. Translated: CASSWGTGAGEQYF.

J is TRBJ1-5 and V is TRBV6-8, with D possibly matching TRBD1 (6 bases). Germline lookup yields CDR1 MNHGY and CDR2 SAAAGT. This CDR3 comprises 15 residues. Trimming removed 5 bases at V and 0 bases at J, with 11 bases between. The CDR3 DNA follows: TGTGCCAGCAGTCCCAGGGGCTATAGCAATCAGCCCCAGCATTTT. Its translation is CASSPRGYSNQPQHF.

V usage is TRBV5-1 and J usage is TRBJ2-1; D might be TRBD1 (5 bases). CDR1 SGHRS and CDR2 YFSETQ come from the germline V gene. Trimming stripped 0 bases from V and 4 bases from J, with 8 bases between. The CDR3 has 14 amino acids. The CDR3 loop is CASSLGQMYNEQFF. DNA for the CDR3: TGCGCCAGCAGCTTGGGACAGATGTACAATGAGCAGTTCTTC.

The rearrangement joins TRBV7-9 to TRBJ2-1; D ambiguous. V lost 5 bases and J 2 bases, leaving 16 bases between the germline ends. From germline, CDR1 is SEHNR and CDR2 FQNEAQ (reference sequence). This CDR3 is 16 amino acids long. The CDR3 sequence: CASSPSPGYAYNEQFF. DNA of the CDR3: TGTGCCAGCAGCCCCTCCCCAGGATACGCCTACAATGAGCAGTTCTTC.

The chain employs TRBV7-2 and TRBJ2-1, with 10 nucleotides matching TRBD2. Trimming removed 7 bases from V and 8 bases from J; junction bases left unmatched: 11. This CDR3 region has 15 residues. The germline CDR1 and CDR2 sequences are SGHTA and FQGNSA. CDR3 nucleotide sequence: TGTGCCAGCACCTCACTAGCGGGGCAGGGTGATGAGCAGTTCTTC. It translates to CASTSLAGQGDEQFF.

This clone was found a few times. The rearrangement links TRBV5-1 to TRBJ1-5; the match to TRBD1 covers 7 bases. The junction had 11 bases not matched to a gene; V was cut back by 6 bases and J by 5 bases. The CDR3 extends over 15 amino acids. Germline loops: CDR1 SGHRS, CDR2 YFSETQ. CDR3 DNA: TGCGCCAGCATTTCGGGAGGGGGCCCCCATCAGCCCCAGCATTTT. It codes for CASISGGGPHQPQHF.

V usage is TRBV2 and J usage is TRBJ1-2; a possible D gene is TRBD1 (6 bases). The V end lost 4 bases, the J end lost 5 bases, and 8 bases lay between the germline ends. Germline V gene lookup returns CDR1 SNHLY and CDR2 FYNNEI. The CDR3 is 12 amino acids. The DNA of the CDR3 is TGTGCCAGCAGTGCCGGACAGTATGGCTACACCTTC. Translating gives CASSAGQYGYTF.

The chain uses TRBV5-4 and TRBJ2-3; a possible D gene is TRBD2 (6 bases). Trimming shortened V by 4 bases and J by 4 bases, and 16 bases separated the two germline ends. The CDR3 is 15 amino acids. Germline V CDR1 and CDR2: SGHNT, YYREEE (reference sequence). CDR3 sequence (DNA): TGTGCCAGCAGCCCGGAAGGAGGGGCCCCAGATACGCAGTATTTT. Translated: CASSPEGGAPDTQYF.

This sequence joins TRBV5-5 and TRBJ1-5; D is unresolved. V gave up 6 bases and J gave up 6 bases, with 13 bases separating them. Germline values: CDR1 SGHKS, CDR2 YYEKEE (reference sequence). The CDR3 runs 13 residues. Here the CDR3 reads CASTQRPAQPQHF. The CDR3 region has the DNA TGTGCCAGCACCCAGAGGCCCGCTCAGCCCCAGCATTTT.

This chain joins TRBV10-1 and TRBJ1-5; D gene uncertain. Trimming shortened V by 0 bases and J by 4 bases, and 7 bases separated the two germline ends. The CDR3 has 14 residues. Germline CDR1 and CDR2: WNHNN and SYGVQD (reference sequence). The CDR3 coding sequence is TGCGCCAGCAGTGAGTCTGGCAGTAATCAGCCCCAGCATTTT. As protein: CASSESGSNQPQHF.

This clone was picked up a small number of times. The chain couples TRBV5-4 to TRBJ2-7; no firm D call. Trimming cost V 0 bases and J 4 bases, with 14 bases left between them. Germline V gene lookup returns CDR1 SGHNT and CDR2 YYREEE (reference sequence). CDR3 size: 15 residues. The DNA for the CDR3 is TGTGCCAGCAGCTTGGCCCCCCGGGTGGTATACGAGCAGTACTTC. Translation: CASSLAPRVVYEQYF.

The rearrangement joins TRBV11-2 to TRBJ2-3; TRBD2 agrees at 8 bases. This CDR3 comprises 13 residues. Per germline, CDR1 SGHAT and CDR2 FQNNGV. V was clipped by 5 bases and J by 6 bases; unmatched bases: 4. CDR3: CASSRGGRDTQYF. In nucleotides, the CDR3 is TGTGCCAGCAGCCGCGGGGGGCGTGATACGCAGTATTTT.

The rearrangement uses TRBV6-5 and TRBJ1-5; D may be TRBD1 (6 bases). V lost 2 bases and J 7 bases, leaving 12 bases between the germline ends. Germline-derived CDR1 and CDR2 are MNHEY and SVGAGI. There are 14 residues in the CDR3. The CDR3 loop is CASSYRGAEQPQHF. The CDR3 coding sequence is TGTGCCAGCAGTTACCGGGGGGCGGAACAGCCCCAGCATTTT.

The chain couples TRBV19 to TRBJ1-5, with D possibly matching TRBD1 (5 bases). The germline V gene encodes CDR1 LNHDA and CDR2 SQIVND (reference sequence). The CDR3 has 15 amino acids. The ends were cut back, 4 bases at V and 5 bases at J, with 15 bases in the middle. The CDR3, as DNA: TGTGCCAGTAGTAGGGGGAGGACGCAGGATCAGCCCCAGCATTTT. This sequence encodes CASSRGRTQDQPQHF.

This chain links TRBV19 with TRBJ2-5; TRBD2 matches at 9 bases. Germline CDR1 LNHDA, CDR2 SQIVND (reference sequence). The CDR3 spans 15 residues. V gave up 4 bases and J gave up 5 bases; unmatched junction bases: 8. CDR3 loop: CASSRTSVGIETQYF. The DNA for the CDR3 is TGTGCCAGTAGTAGGACTAGCGTCGGCATTGAGACCCAGTACTTC.

J is TRBJ2-7 and V is TRBV6-5, with TRBD1 matching 7 bases. Germline loops: CDR1 MNHEY, CDR2 SVGAGI. The CDR3 is 13 residues long. After removal of 6 bases from V and 0 bases from J, the junction contained 2 bases not matched to a gene. CDR3 nucleotides: TGTGCCAGCAGGGACAGGAACTCCTACGAGCAGTACTTC. Encoded protein: CASRDRNSYEQYF.

This clone appeared a few times. The gene calls are TRBV7-6 and TRBJ1-1; 9 bases are a match to TRBD1. Trimming cost V 5 bases and J 6 bases; bases outside gene matches: 10. Germline CDR1 is SGHVS and CDR2 is FNYEAQ. CDR3 length: 15 amino acids. The DNA for the CDR3 is TGTGCCAGCAGCCCGGGACAGGGATCGGCGGCTGAAGCTTTCTTT. The encoded protein is CASSPGQGSAAEAFF.

The chain links TRBV7-9 to TRBJ1-1, with 11 bases lining up with TRBD1. CDR1 and CDR2 (germline): SEHNR, FQNEAQ (reference sequence). J was trimmed by 1 base and V by 5 bases; bases with no gene match: 6. CDR3 size: 16 residues. The CDR3 spells CASSLRTGGANTEAFF. The CDR3 nucleotides read TGTGCCAGCAGCCTGAGGACAGGGGGCGCGAACACTGAAGCTTTCTTT.

This clone was seen a few times. V and J are TRBV2 and TRBJ1-3; the D gene is possibly TRBD1 (5 bases). V lost 6 bases and J lost 1, with 10 bases in between. Germline V gene sequence: CDR1 SNHLY, CDR2 FYNNEI. The CDR3 consists of 14 residues. CDR3 protein: CASSPGGSGNTIYF. Written as DNA, the CDR3 is TGTGCCAGCAGCCCGGGGGGGTCTGGAAACACCATATATTTT.

The chain carries TRBV10-2 and TRBJ1-2, with unresolved D. V was clipped by 5 bases and J by 2 bases, with 15 bases between them. Germline CDR1 is WSHSY and CDR2 is SAAADI. The CDR3 has 15 amino acids. CDR3 sequence (DNA): TGCGCCAGCAGTTCGGCCGAATCGGGAAACTATGGCTACACCTTC. Translation: CASSSAESGNYGYTF.

The chain couples TRBV7-9 to TRBJ2-3; 7 nucleotides line up with TRBD2. Germline V gene data show CDR1 as SEHNR and CDR2 as FQNEAQ (reference sequence). V dropped 1 base and J dropped 5; count of bases not matched to a gene: 6. This CDR3 spans 15 amino acids. Written as DNA, the CDR3 is TGTGCCAGCAGCTTAGTTACCCCGGGGGGAGATACGCAGTATTTT. Protein: CASSLVTPGGDTQYF.

The CDR3 DNA follows: TGTGCCAGCAGCCCCCTCCTGGGACAGGCCGACACCGGGGAGCTGTTTTTT. Residues: CASSPLLGQADTGELFF. The V gene is TRBV7-9, the J gene TRBJ2-2, with TRBD1 identical over 8 bases. With V trimmed by 5 bases and J by 3 bases, 11 bases remained unmatched. The CDR3 runs to 17 residues. The germline gives CDR1 SEHNR, CDR2 FQNEAQ (reference sequence).

This clone came up once. This rearrangement joins TRBV30 to TRBJ1-4, with 7 bases identical to TRBD1. The CDR3 loop spans 13 amino acids. V was pared by 2 bases and J by 11 bases, with 8 bases of the junction left unmatched. Per the germline V gene, CDR1 is GTSNPN and CDR2 is SVGIG (reference sequence). Here the CDR3 reads CAWSTRTGSKLFF. The DNA for the CDR3 is TGTGCCTGGAGTACCCGGACAGGCTCCAAACTGTTTTTT.